Listed below are T cell receptor beta chains from one sample, sequenced in a study of T cell changes during pregnancy in multiple sclerosis. Repertoires were generated with immunoSEQ multiplex PCR, while TCRdb's copy carries only in-frame clones and drops some. Of approximately 44,000 clones in the sample, roughly 92% were seen once. The sequenced sample was CD4+ T cells from peripheral blood mononuclear cells, obtained in the first trimester of pregnancy. Receptors originate from a female donor with multiple sclerosis, enrolled in a pregnancy study. Both conserved end residues are part of each CDR3. D genes are given only for firm matches. For some rows the clone size is stated as once, few or many, or as a class when expanded; others skip it.

d_gene: -; v_gene: TRBV6-1; abundance: -; j_gene: TRBJ2-7; CDR3nt: TGTGCCAGCAGCCCCAGCAGGGAGCAGTACTTC; CDR3aa: CASSPSREQYF
d_gene: -; v_gene: TRBV2; abundance: few; j_gene: TRBJ2-3; CDR3nt: TGTGCCAGCAGTGAAGGCGGGCGCACAGATACGCAGTATTTT; CDR3aa: CASSEGGRTDTQYF
d_gene: -; v_gene: TRBV5-1; abundance: -; j_gene: TRBJ1-1; CDR3nt: TGCGCCAGCAGCTTGGCCCAGGGGTTGAACACTGAAGCTTTCTTT; CDR3aa: CASSLAQGLNTEAFF
d_gene: -; v_gene: TRBV7-6; abundance: -; j_gene: TRBJ2-7; CDR3nt: TGTGCCAGCAGCCCAACCCTCGGAGGTCTGCCCTACGAGCAGTACTTC; CDR3aa: CASSPTLGGLPYEQYF
d_gene: TRBD2; v_gene: TRBV19; abundance: -; j_gene: TRBJ2-3; CDR3nt: TGTGCCAGTAGTCCGGGACTAGCGGGCACAGATACGCAGTATTTT; CDR3aa: CASSPGLAGTDTQYF
d_gene: -; v_gene: TRBV18; abundance: -; j_gene: TRBJ2-3; CDR3nt: TGTGCCAGCTCTCGGGGTCCTACAGATACGCAGTATTTT; CDR3aa: CASSRGPTDTQYF
d_gene: TRBD2; v_gene: TRBV19; abundance: -; j_gene: TRBJ2-2; CDR3nt: TGTGCCAGTAGTCTGACTAGCGGGAGGGGGACCGGGGAGCTGTTTTTT; CDR3aa: CASSLTSGRGTGELFF
d_gene: TRBD1; v_gene: TRBV4-1; abundance: -; j_gene: TRBJ1-6; CDR3nt: TGCGCCAGCAGCCAAGAGGGACAGGGGGCTGGTTCACCCCTCCACTTT; CDR3aa: CASSQEGQGAGSPLHF
d_gene: -; v_gene: TRBV30; abundance: -; j_gene: TRBJ2-7; CDR3nt: TGTGCCTGGAGTCCTTCCTACGAGCAGTACTTC; CDR3aa: CAWSPSYEQYF
d_gene: -; v_gene: TRBV5-1; abundance: once; j_gene: TRBJ1-5; CDR3nt: TGCGCCAGCAGCGTCGCAGGGAGGGAGGGCAATCAGCCCCAGCATTTT; CDR3aa: CASSVAGREGNQPQHF
d_gene: TRBD1; v_gene: TRBV5-1; abundance: few; j_gene: TRBJ1-5; CDR3nt: TGCGCCAGCAGCTTGGGGACAGGGTGGAATCAGCCCCAGCATTTT; CDR3aa: CASSLGTGWNQPQHF
d_gene: TRBD1; v_gene: TRBV4-1; abundance: -; j_gene: TRBJ1-5; CDR3nt: TGCGCCAGCAGCCAAGATGAGCCCGACAGGGGCAATCAGCCCCAGCATTTT; CDR3aa: CASSQDEPDRGNQPQHF
d_gene: -; v_gene: TRBV10-3; abundance: -; j_gene: TRBJ1-4; CDR3nt: TGTGCCATCAAACAGGATCTCAATGAAAAACTGTTTTTT; CDR3aa: CAIKQDLNEKLFF
d_gene: -; v_gene: TRBV5-6; abundance: -; j_gene: TRBJ2-6; CDR3nt: TGTGCCAGCAGCTTGGCGGGAACCATGGTCTCTGGGGCCAACGTCCTGACTTTC; CDR3aa: CASSLAGTMVSGANVLTF
d_gene: TRBD1; v_gene: TRBV15; abundance: -; j_gene: TRBJ1-1; CDR3nt: TGTGCCACCAGCCTTAAAAAGGGGGCTGGGACTGAAGCTTTCTTT; CDR3aa: CATSLKKGAGTEAFF
d_gene: TRBD2; v_gene: TRBV10-3; abundance: -; j_gene: TRBJ2-1; CDR3nt: TGTGCCATCAGTGGGACTAGCGGGAGGGCAAACAATGAGCAGTTCTTC; CDR3aa: CAISGTSGRANNEQFF
d_gene: TRBD1; v_gene: TRBV23-1; abundance: -; j_gene: TRBJ2-7; CDR3nt: TGCGCCAGCAGTCACCCCTCACAGGGGGCTGAGCAGTACTTC; CDR3aa: CASSHPSQGAEQYF
d_gene: TRBD2; v_gene: TRBV7-7; abundance: -; j_gene: TRBJ2-5; CDR3nt: TGTGCTAGCAGCCTGGGACTACCGGGAGAGACCCAGTACTTC; CDR3aa: CASSLGLPGETQYF
d_gene: -; v_gene: TRBV11-2; abundance: -; j_gene: TRBJ2-7; CDR3nt: TGTGCCAGCAGCTTTGCGCAGGCGACCTACGAGCAGTACTTC; CDR3aa: CASSFAQATYEQYF
d_gene: TRBD1; v_gene: TRBV6-5; abundance: -; j_gene: TRBJ1-1; CDR3nt: TGTGCCAGCAGTTACATAAGGACAGGGACCTCTCCTTTCTTT; CDR3aa: CASSYIRTGTSPFF
d_gene: -; v_gene: TRBV28; abundance: -; j_gene: TRBJ2-1; CDR3nt: TGTGCCAGCAGTTGGACTACCAATGAGCAGTTCTTC; CDR3aa: CASSWTTNEQFF
d_gene: TRBD1; v_gene: TRBV5-6; abundance: -; j_gene: TRBJ1-4; CDR3nt: TGTGCCAGCAGCTCTCCCGGGACAGGGTCATCTCGTCAACTGTTTTTT; CDR3aa: CASSSPGTGSSRQLFF
d_gene: -; v_gene: TRBV6-6; abundance: -; j_gene: TRBJ2-5; CDR3nt: TGTGCCAGCAGTTCCGTGGAGACCCAGTACTTC; CDR3aa: CASSSVETQYF
d_gene: TRBD1; v_gene: TRBV28; abundance: -; j_gene: TRBJ1-4; CDR3nt: TGTGCCAGCAGTGGCGACGACAGGGCAACTAATGAAAAACTGTTTTTT; CDR3aa: CASSGDDRATNEKLFF
d_gene: TRBD2; v_gene: TRBV6-5; abundance: -; j_gene: TRBJ2-7; CDR3nt: TGTGCCAGCAGTTCCTGGGGAGGGCCCTCCTACGAGCAGTACTTC; CDR3aa: CASSSWGGPSYEQYF
d_gene: -; v_gene: TRBV5-6; abundance: -; j_gene: TRBJ2-5; CDR3nt: TGTGCCAGCAGCTTGGCGGTTCAGGTCCAAGAGACCCAGTACTTC; CDR3aa: CASSLAVQVQETQYF
d_gene: -; v_gene: TRBV10-3; abundance: -; j_gene: TRBJ2-2; CDR3nt: TGTGCCATCAGGGACAGTACAAAGAACACCGGGGAGCTGTTTTTT; CDR3aa: CAIRDSTKNTGELFF
d_gene: TRBD2; v_gene: TRBV29-1; abundance: -; j_gene: TRBJ2-1; CDR3nt: TGCAGCACCCGGGGGGACAATGAGCAGTTCTTC; CDR3aa: CSTRGDNEQFF
d_gene: TRBD2; v_gene: TRBV5-6; abundance: -; j_gene: TRBJ2-7; CDR3nt: TGTGCCAGCAGCGTGACTAGCGGGACTTACGAGCAGTACTTC; CDR3aa: CASSVTSGTYEQYF
d_gene: TRBD2; v_gene: TRBV5-1; abundance: -; j_gene: TRBJ2-7; CDR3nt: TGCGCCAGCAGCACCAGGACTAGCGGGAGGAGTTACGAGCAGTACTTC; CDR3aa: CASSTRTSGRSYEQYF
d_gene: -; v_gene: TRBV5-1; abundance: -; j_gene: TRBJ2-7; CDR3nt: TGCGCCAGCAGCTTGGAATCATCAGGGGAGCAGTACTTC; CDR3aa: CASSLESSGEQYF
d_gene: -; v_gene: TRBV7-8; abundance: -; j_gene: TRBJ2-7; CDR3nt: TGTGCCAGCAGCTTAGACAGGAGCCTACCCTACGAGCAGTACTTC; CDR3aa: CASSLDRSLPYEQYF
d_gene: TRBD2; v_gene: TRBV9; abundance: once; j_gene: TRBJ2-5; CDR3nt: TGTGCCAGCAGCGTAGCTCTAGCGGGAGAGACCCAGTACTTC; CDR3aa: CASSVALAGETQYF
d_gene: TRBD1; v_gene: TRBV5-1; abundance: -; j_gene: TRBJ1-1; CDR3nt: TGCGCCAGCAGCTCGGGACAGTGGAACACTGAAGCTTTCTTT; CDR3aa: CASSSGQWNTEAFF
d_gene: TRBD1; v_gene: TRBV5-8; abundance: -; j_gene: TRBJ2-5; CDR3nt: TGTGCCAGCAGACGAGGGACAGTCGAAGGGGCCCAGTACTTC; CDR3aa: CASRRGTVEGAQYF
d_gene: TRBD2; v_gene: TRBV29-1; abundance: -; j_gene: TRBJ2-7; CDR3nt: TGCAGCGTCGGGACTAGCGGGAGCGGAAAGGACTTC; CDR3aa: CSVGTSGSGKDF
d_gene: -; v_gene: TRBV5-6; abundance: -; j_gene: TRBJ2-2; CDR3nt: TGTGCCAGCAGCTTGAATCTGGGTGGGGCCTACACCGGGGAGCTGTTTTTT; CDR3aa: CASSLNLGGAYTGELFF
d_gene: TRBD2; v_gene: TRBV5-1; abundance: -; j_gene: TRBJ2-5; CDR3nt: TGCGCCAGCAGCTTGGCCCGGGAGGGCCAAGAGACCCAGTACTTC; CDR3aa: CASSLAREGQETQYF